The sequence of this TCR beta chain was determined in a study of shared clonotypes between healthy human individuals. Study outcomes and limitations: The authors sampled blood alone, and tissue repertoires likely differ.

V was trimmed by 6 bases and J by 0 bases, leaving 11 bases between them. Germline CDR1 and CDR2: GTSNPN and SVGIG (reference sequence). The CDR3 is 14 amino acids. Assay used: immunoSEQ multiplex PCR; TCRdb lists only in-frame clones, some missing. The top ten hold around 12% of the sample, which has about half a million clones, 60% to 80% seen once. A note on this clone: Antigen specificity is unknown.

Sequencing was carried out using PBMCs. The TCR sequence derives from a woman between 35 and 50 years old in good health. Some clones in this sample may be carry-over from other donors' samples. The V gene is TRBV30, the J gene TRBJ1-4; D is unclear. CDR3: CACLTLATNEKLFF. The CDR3 bases are TGTGCCTGCCTCACTCTTGCAACTAATGAAAAACTGTTTTTT.